Listed below are T cell receptor beta chains from one sample, sequenced in a study of T-cell reconstitution after alpha-beta-depleted transplantation in children. TCRdb processed the PCR reads anew with MiXCR; each CDR3 protein has one entry. The sample has hundreds of thousands of distinct CDR3 sequences, approximately 15% seen once. The input for sequencing was PBMCs, mostly from graft donor cells, taken 360 days after TCRalphabeta/CD19-depleted stem cell transplant. All receptors come from a male patient aged 10 to 17 who had a stem cell transplant for acute lymphoblastic leukemia, so the T cells may come from the graft donor. CDR3s include the opening cysteine and the closing phenylalanine or tryptophan. A D gene is named only where the DNA matches it firmly. Size values are once, few and many counts, or a class for expanded clones, and some rows have none.

v_gene	d_gene	abundance	j_gene	CDR3aa	CDR3nt
TRBV6-5	-	-	TRBJ2-1	CASSMGREQFF	TGTGCCAGCAGTATGGGACGTGAGCAGTTCTTC
TRBV21-1	-	-	TRBJ2-3	CASSKGAGFTDTQYF	TGTGCCAGCAGCAAAGGAGCGGGGTTCACAGATACGCAGTATTTT
TRBV6-1	TRBD2	few	TRBJ2-7	CASSEPGLAVEQYF	TGTGCCAGCAGCGAGCCGGGACTAGCAGTCGAGCAGTACTTC
TRBV20-1	TRBD2	many	TRBJ2-1	CSARTPLANEQFF	TGCAGTGCTAGAACGCCACTAGCGAATGAGCAGTTCTTC
TRBV27	-	few	TRBJ1-1	CASAARDLNTEAFF	TGTGCCAGCGCCGCCAGGGACTTGAACACTGAAGCTTTCTTT
TRBV20-1	-	-	TRBJ1-4	CSATKRLSEKLFF	TGCAGTGCCACAAAGCGATTAAGCGAAAAACTGTTTTTT
TRBV5-1	TRBD2	few	TRBJ2-1	CASSLESGRYNQFF	TGCGCCAGCAGCTTGGAGAGCGGGAGGTATAATCAGTTCTTC
TRBV5-6	-	many	TRBJ2-1	CASRQLRNEQFF	TGTGCCAGCAGGCAATTGCGCAATGAGCAGTTCTTC
TRBV18	-	few	TRBJ2-1	CASSPQGRSSYNEQFF	TGTGCCAGCTCACCGCAAGGACGGAGCTCCTACAATGAGCAGTTCTTC
TRBV18	TRBD1	-	TRBJ2-7	CASSRVGQQTYEQYF	TGTGCCAGCTCACGGGTGGGACAGCAAACCTACGAGCAGTACTTC
TRBV7-9	-	few	TRBJ1-4	CASSFGFQYEKLFF	TGTGCCAGCAGCTTCGGTTTCCAGTATGAAAAACTGTTTTTT
TRBV2	-	-	TRBJ2-6	CASSPPRGGLSSGANVLTF	TGTGCCAGCAGTCCCCCCAGGGGAGGGCTAAGCTCTGGGGCCAACGTCCTGACTTTC
TRBV11-2	-	-	TRBJ2-1	CASSLGILAREQFF	TGTGCCAGCAGCTTGGGAATTCTAGCGAGGGAGCAGTTCTTC
TRBV20-1	-	-	TRBJ2-1	CSARLMGNNEQFF	TGCAGTGCTAGACTGATGGGGAACAATGAGCAGTTCTTC
TRBV10-2	TRBD2	many	TRBJ2-1	CASSGRLAAYNEQFF	TGCGCCAGCAGTGGGAGACTAGCGGCCTACAATGAGCAGTTCTTC
TRBV9	TRBD1	many	TRBJ1-1	CASSPVPGTEEAFF	TGTGCCAGCAGCCCCGTACCTGGGACAGAAGAAGCTTTCTTT
TRBV3-1	-	-	TRBJ2-7	CASSQVLGYEQYF	TGTGCCAGCAGCCAAGTCCTGGGTTACGAGCAGTACTTC
TRBV5-1	-	many	TRBJ2-4	CASSPRGGLAKNIQYF	TGCGCCAGCAGCCCCCGCGGAGGGCTAGCCAAAAACATTCAGTACTTC
TRBV11-2	TRBD2	-	TRBJ2-5	CASSPSGLAQETQYF	TGTGCCAGCAGCCCGAGCGGACTAGCCCAAGAGACCCAGTACTTC
TRBV27	TRBD2	many	TRBJ2-1	CASRTSGSKNEQFF	TGTGCCAGCCGGACTAGCGGGAGTAAGAATGAGCAGTTCTTC
TRBV25-1	-	-	TRBJ2-7	CASSEIYEQYF	TGTGCCAGCAGTGAAATTTATGAGCAGTACTTC
TRBV6-1	TRBD1	many	TRBJ2-1	CASSRTGVSYNEQFF	TGTGCCAGCAGTAGGACAGGGGTTTCCTACAATGAGCAGTTCTTC
TRBV4-1	-	few	TRBJ2-1	CASSQEMNGLEGLKQFF	TGCGCCAGCAGCCAAGAGATGAACGGGTTAGAGGGATTGAAGCAGTTCTTC
TRBV29-1	TRBD1	-	TRBJ2-7	CSVEDAGQGDPGRYF	TGCAGCGTTGAAGATGCAGGACAGGGGGACCCGGGGAGGTACTTC
TRBV27	-	-	TRBJ2-5	CASSTWTKWETQYF	TGTGCCAGCAGTACGTGGACTAAATGGGAGACCCAGTACTTC
TRBV27	-	few	TRBJ2-5	CASSLSIPLRREGETQYF	TGTGCCAGCAGTTTATCGATCCCTTTACGCAGGGAAGGAGAGACCCAGTACTTC
TRBV5-1	TRBD1	few	TRBJ1-1	CASSPNIRTGYGEAFF	TGCGCCAGCAGCCCCAACATACGGACAGGGTACGGTGAAGCTTTCTTT
TRBV2	-	-	TRBJ2-2	CASSRARNTGELFF	TGTGCCAGCAGTCGGGCGCGGAACACCGGGGAGCTGTTTTTT
TRBV7-3	-	-	TRBJ2-7	CASSPQGGDSYEQYF	TGTGCCAGCAGCCCACAAGGAGGGGACTCCTACGAGCAGTACTTC
TRBV20-1	-	-	TRBJ1-1	CSARSQGDAFF	TGCAGTGCTAGGTCACAGGGAGACGCTTTCTTT
TRBV20-1	TRBD2	few	TRBJ2-7	CSARDLSGREVWEQYF	TGCAGTGCTAGAGATTTAAGCGGGAGGGAGGTTTGGGAGCAGTACTTC
TRBV2	-	few	TRBJ2-1	CASKRESSGNNEQFF	TGTGCCAGCAAGAGGGAGTCATCGGGCAACAATGAGCAGTTCTTC
TRBV7-2	-	-	TRBJ1-6	CASSTRGYYNSPLHF	TGTGCCAGCAGCACCCGCGGGTATTATAATTCACCCCTCCACTTT
TRBV25-1	TRBD1	-	TRBJ2-1	CASSSDRGIYNEQFF	TGTGCCAGCAGTTCGGACAGGGGAATCTACAATGAGCAGTTCTTC
TRBV7-9	TRBD1	-	TRBJ1-4	CASSPGGPRSEKLFF	TGTGCCAGCAGCCCAGGGGGCCCGAGGAGTGAAAAACTGTTTTTT
TRBV5-1	-	-	TRBJ1-6	CASSRDSGHSPLHF	TGCGCCAGCAGCCGAGACAGCGGCCATTCACCCCTCCACTTT
TRBV18	-	many	TRBJ2-2	CASSRLRARENTGELFF	TGTGCCAGCTCTCGCCTCAGGGCGCGGGAAAACACCGGGGAGCTGTTTTTT
TRBV3-1	TRBD1	few	TRBJ2-5	CASSWTGSPQETQYF	TGTGCCAGCAGCTGGACAGGGTCACCTCAAGAGACCCAGTACTTC
TRBV27	-	few	TRBJ2-7	CASSLSLSHLAYEQYF	TGTGCCAGCAGTTTATCGCTTTCCCATCTAGCGTACGAGCAGTACTTC
TRBV12-3/TRBV12-4	TRBD1	-	TRBJ2-1	CASSFGTGDSYNEQFF	TGTGCCAGCAGTTTTGGGACAGGGGATAGTTACAATGAGCAGTTCTTC
TRBV10-3	-	few	TRBJ2-1	CAISEPLVNNEQFF	TGTGCCATCAGTGAACCCCTAGTGAACAATGAGCAGTTCTTC
TRBV5-6	-	few	TRBJ2-1	CASSLLTTRYNEQFF	TGTGCCAGCAGCTTGCTGACGACCCGTTACAATGAGCAGTTCTTC
TRBV11-2	-	few	TRBJ1-3	CASSPRPTGLTGNTIYF	TGTGCCAGCAGCCCGCGGCCGACAGGTTTAACTGGAAACACCATATATTTT
TRBV7-8	-	-	TRBJ1-2	CASSLVPVNYGYTF	TGTGCCAGCAGCCTAGTCCCAGTTAACTATGGCTACACCTTC
TRBV5-1	-	-	TRBJ2-7	CASSFKASSYEQYF	TGCGCCAGCAGCTTTAAGGCTAGCTCCTACGAGCAGTACTTC
TRBV29-1	-	few	TRBJ1-1	CSVAGRQYTEAFF	TGCAGCGTTGCTGGGCGGCAGTACACTGAAGCTTTCTTT
TRBV7-8	-	few	TRBJ2-2	CASAPLEGANTGELFF	TGTGCCAGCGCCCCCCTTGAGGGAGCGAACACCGGGGAGCTGTTTTTT
TRBV20-1	-	-	TRBJ1-2	CSAPDSFYGYTF	TGCAGTGCTCCAGACAGTTTCTATGGCTACACCTTC
TRBV6-5	-	few	TRBJ1-6	CASSYSQGYNSPLHF	TGTGCCAGCAGTTACTCACAGGGATACAATTCACCCCTCCACTTT
TRBV5-1	-	few	TRBJ1-1	CASGSEGQGTEAFF	TGCGCCAGCGGGTCGGAGGGGCAGGGCACTGAAGCTTTCTTT